This paragraph covers one T cell receptor (beta chain) sequence. Its target antigen remains unknown. Base qualities were left out, and no much larger clone turns up one base away. This sample is part of a study of T cell repertoires in ileal Crohn's disease (dated by TCRdb to the late 2010s). For context, the study as a whole: Median disease duration was roughly eight years, and 35% to 40% of patients were identified as active smokers at the time of surgery. All patients had surgery for a complication: stricturing disease in roughly 61% and penetrating disease in about 39%. About half of the patients received postoperative therapy: around ten received thiopurines and roughly 19 received anti-TNF agents. A prospective multicentre cohort supplied the roughly 57 Crohn's disease patients whose TCR repertoires were analysed. The study was conducted in parallel with a multicentre cohort built to find predictors of early endoscopic recurrence after ileocolonic resection. Endoscopic postoperative recurrence was defined as a Rutgeerts score above i0. The study sequenced 150 to 200 mucosal samples from around 57 patients, taken at several locations on the surgical specimen and at postoperative endoscopy.

To be eligible, patients had to be adults with ileal or ileocolonic Crohn's disease and an indication for ileocolonic resection. Whole ileal mucosal biopsies were kept frozen at -80 degrees C prior to DNA extraction. Genomic DNA was extracted from frozen whole biopsies with a TRizol-based method and quantified on a NanoDrop 2000 spectrophotometer. For commercial TCRB immunosequencing, approximately 480 nanograms of biopsy DNA were submitted for each sample. Adaptive Biotechnology amplified CDR3 regions from genomic DNA with a two-step multiplex PCR that controlled for amplification bias. Primers for every V and J gene segment were used in the first PCR, and barcodes and Illumina adapters were added in the second PCR. CDR3 libraries were sequenced on an Illumina instrument. From the authors' description of their analysis: The analysis drew on both the pipelines supplied by the vendor and custom analysis of the raw data in R/Bioconductor running R version 3.3.0. Clonality, ranging from 0 to 1, was calculated as the inverse of the normalised Shannon entropy of all productive clones. High-frequency clones were defined as the repertoire share of the top 100 clones, retaining only clones passing a 95% confidence test. The Simpson index measured repertoire diversity, and the Morisita-Horn index measured overlap between samples. The immuneACCESS repertoire file appears here via TCRdb, limited to in-frame rearrangements. These files lack a portion of the clones; in checked studies, under half of the deficit traces to unresolved V genes, and the cause of the others is not known. Clonal size and the V and J genes are those of that table, whereas D and trimming came from the DNA. The sample table lists approximately 27,000 clones, 80% to 90% of them with a count of one. The ten largest clones represent roughly 5.4% of the sample.

Broader findings and caveats from the paper: Compared with CD4 T cells, sorted CD8 T cells contained more high-frequency clones, which suggests that the mucosal expansions were mostly CD8. A significantly higher proportion of clonal expansions was observed in active smokers at surgery than in non-smokers (25.9% vs 17.9%, p=0.02). Endoscopic recurrence was linked to a higher percentage of high-frequency clones at surgery, and recurrence occurred in every patient whose clonality exceeded 26.8% (18/57). Mucosal CD4 and CD8 T cells were sorted and sequenced only in a subgroup of patients, the size of which was not stated.

The source of this sequence is an adult with Crohn's disease. The sequenced sample was ileal tissue.

The DNA sequence follows: TGTGCCACCTCGGGGTCCGGAGACACCATATATTTT. Its protein product is CATSGSGDTIYF. The rearranged chain carries TRBV10-3 and TRBJ1-3; the D gene remains uncertain. Trimming at the junction amounts to 10 bases on V and 8 bases on J, and the germline ends lie 15 bases apart. Including the terminal cysteine and phenylalanine, the CDR3 comprises 12 residues. Just CDR3 DNA is preserved here, 36 bases in frame from base 1. The germline V gene supplies CDR1 ENHRY and CDR2 SYGVKD.